What follows is one T cell receptor (beta chain) and its context. No antigen is known for it. This specimen belongs to a study of PD-1 blockade in mismatch repair-deficient tumors. At the level of the study: Patients had about 13 mismatch repair-deficient cancer types and were previously treated and progressing.

In germline, CDR1 is SGHNT, CDR2 YYREEE (reference sequence). Losses at the gene ends were 0 bases for V and 9 bases for J; bases not matched to a gene: 9. CDR3 length: 14 amino acids. Repertoires were generated with immunoSEQ multiplex PCR, while TCRdb's copy carries only in-frame clones and drops some. The sample lists under 95,000 clones, more than 65% occurring once. Study conclusions and caveats: Rapid post-treatment expansion, then contraction, generally preceding radiologic response, marked tumor-resident clones.

All patients were mismatch repair deficient, assessed by either PCR or immunohistochemistry. The TCR-sequenced patients were three responders to pembrolizumab. The V call is TRBV5-4, the J call TRBJ2-7; the match to TRBD2 covers 7 bases. Material: peripheral blood, obtained 12 weeks after starting pembrolizumab. The clonotype was recovered from an adult with mismatch repair-deficient cancer. The CDR3 is CASSLAGGSGGQYF. The CDR3 coding sequence is TGTGCCAGCAGCTTGGCAGGCGGGAGCGGTGGGCAGTACTTC.